These 16 T cell receptor beta chains originate from one sample sequenced in a study of cytomegalovirus exposure and HLA in healthy donors. The PCR employed 60 Vbeta primers together with 13 Jbeta primers. Measured with immunoSEQ multiplex PCR; TCRdb has only the in-frame clones, and not every one. The sample carries 120,000 to 150,000 clones, over 75% recorded once. Sequenced input: PBMCs. These receptor sequences come from a male donor in good health and CMV-seronegative.

The chain uses TRBV5-4 and TRBJ2-5; 11 bases line up with TRBD1. CDR3 size: 15 residues. V shed 4 bases and J 3 bases; nucleotides not matched to a gene: 5. Germline loops: CDR1 SGHNT, CDR2 YYREEE (reference sequence). The CDR3 DNA reads TGTGCCAGCAGCAGCCGGACAGGGGGCGAAGAGACCCAGTACTTC. It codes for CASSSRTGGEETQYF.

The chain recombines TRBV5-1 with TRBJ2-7; D might be TRBD1 (5 bases). This CDR3 spans 11 amino acids. The ends were cut back, 2 bases at V and 7 bases at J, with 7 bases in the middle. CDR1 is SGHRS, CDR2 YFSETQ, per germline. The CDR3: CASSFREEQYF. DNA of the CDR3: TGCGCCAGCAGCTTCAGGGAAGAGCAGTACTTC. Variable domain in full (rest from reference TRBV5-1 and TRBJ2-7): KAGVTQTPRYLIKTRGQQVTLSCSPISGHRSVSWYQQTPGQGLQFLFEYFSETQRNKGNFPGRFSGRQFSNSRSEMNVSTLELGDSALYLCASSFREEQYFGPGTRLTVT.

The chain joins TRBV10-2 to TRBJ2-1; D possibly corresponds to TRBD2 (6 bases). The germline gives CDR1 WSHSY, CDR2 SAAADI. V shed 8 bases and J shed 9 bases, with 14 bases lying between them. This CDR3 spans 12 amino acids. CDR3 region: CASHGPSAEQFF. DNA for the CDR3: TGCGCCAGCCACGGCCCTAGCGCTGAGCAGTTCTTC.

V is TRBV2 and J is TRBJ1-4; 8 nucleotides align to TRBD1. The CDR3 is 13 amino acids. V trimming: 5 bases; J trimming: 5 bases; junction bases outside the gene matches: 1. CDR1 and CDR2 from the germline V gene are SNHLY and FYNNEI. CDR3 bases: TGTGCCAGCAGTAGGGACAGGAATGAAAAACTGTTTTTT. Its protein is CASSRDRNEKLFF.

The chain employs TRBV11-3 and TRBJ2-4; 9 bases are a match to TRBD2. Per germline, CDR1 SGHNT and CDR2 YENEEA. CDR3 size: 16 residues. J lost 4 bases, V lost 5 bases, and 9 bases had no gene match. The CDR3 loop is CASSPRSSGGKNIQYF. The CDR3 region has the DNA TGTGCCAGCAGCCCAAGAAGTAGCGGGGGAAAAAACATTCAGTACTTC.

This chain uses TRBV9 with TRBJ2-2; 8 bases are shared with TRBD2. The V and J ends lost 1 base and 6 bases, in that order; junction bases with no gene match: 11. The germline V gene encodes CDR1 SGDLS and CDR2 YYNGEE. CDR3 size: 17 residues. CDR3: CASSVSPRGGIAGELFF. The CDR3 DNA sequence: TGTGCCAGCAGCGTAAGCCCCCGGGGGGGCATTGCCGGGGAGCTGTTTTTT. The variable domain in full, with the rest retrieved from reference TRBV9 and TRBJ2-2, is DSGVTQTPKHLITATGQRVTLRCSPRSGDLSVYWYQQSLDQGLQFLIQYYNGEERAKGNILERFSAQQFPDLHSELNLSSLELGDSALYFCASSVSPRGGIAGELFFGEGSRLTVL.

This chain joins TRBV2 and TRBJ2-1, with a weak D call TRBD1 (5 bases). Germline CDR1 SNHLY, CDR2 FYNNEI. This CDR3 has 12 amino acids. Trimming stripped 8 bases from V and 10 bases from J, with 15 bases between. CDR3 sequence (DNA): TGTGCCAGCCTGGGGCTCGTCGGAGAGCAGTTCTTC. Protein: CASLGLVGEQFF.

The chain recombines TRBV19 with TRBJ2-2, with D tentatively TRBD2 (6 bases). The CDR3 is 16 amino acids. The ends were cut back, 4 bases at V and 5 bases at J, with 17 bases in the middle. Germline V CDR1 and CDR2: LNHDA, SQIVND (reference sequence). This CDR3 is CASSTQRTIRTGELFF. The DNA for the CDR3 is TGTGCCAGTAGTACTCAGAGGACTATCCGTACCGGGGAGCTGTTTTTT.

The chain joins TRBV7-9 to TRBJ2-1; 7 nucleotides align to TRBD2. The CDR3 contains 16 residues. Germline-derived CDR1 and CDR2 are SEHNR and FQNEAQ (reference sequence). Germline trimming cut 1 base from V and 6 bases from J; bases unmatched to any gene: 9. DNA of the CDR3: TGTGCCAGCAGCTTAGGCGGGAGTTCCCACCCCAATGAGCAGTTCTTC. Residues: CASSLGGSSHPNEQFF.

The chain has TRBV30 and TRBJ1-2, with 9 nucleotides matching TRBD1. The V segment lost 4 bases and the J segment 8 bases; nucleotides outside the gene matches: 11. CDR1 is GTSNPN and CDR2 is SVGIG in the germline V gene (reference sequence). The CDR3 consists of 14 residues. The CDR3 nucleotides read TGTGCCTGGACCCTGGACAGGGGACCTATGGGCTACACCTTC. Its protein is CAWTLDRGPMGYTF.

The V gene is TRBV7-2, the J gene TRBJ2-7; 7 bases agree with TRBD1. J lost 4 bases, V lost 3 bases, and 6 bases had no gene match. The CDR3 has 14 residues. Germline V gives CDR1 SGHTA, CDR2 FQGNSA. CDR3 loop: CASSFRRDSYEQYF. CDR3 DNA: TGTGCCAGCAGCTTCCGCCGGGACAGTTACGAGCAGTACTTC.

The genes are TRBV5-1 and TRBJ2-5, with 13 bases matching TRBD2. CDR1 is SGHRS and CDR2 is YFSETQ in the germline V gene. The CDR3 spans 15 residues. V gave up 3 bases and J gave up 5 bases; unmatched junction bases: 4. The CDR3 reads CASSSTSGRGETQYF. CDR3 sequence (DNA): TGCGCCAGCAGCTCAACTAGCGGGAGGGGGGAGACCCAGTACTTC.

The chain combines TRBV5-1 with TRBJ1-1; TRBD1 matches 9 bases. V lost 4 bases and J lost 0; bases outside the gene matches: 10. Germline V lookup: CDR1 SGHRS, CDR2 YFSETQ. This CDR3 region has 17 residues. CDR3 coding DNA: TGCGCCAGCAGCCTATATGGGACAGGGTTCATGAACACTGAAGCTTTCTTT. This translates into CASSLYGTGFMNTEAFF.

The rearrangement joins TRBV5-8 to TRBJ2-1; 16 bases map to TRBD2. J was trimmed by 7 bases and V by 0 bases; bases with no gene match: 13. CDR3 length: 20 amino acids. CDR1 and CDR2 from the germline V gene are SGHTS and YDEGEE. CDR3 region: CASSLALGLAGGPLINEQFF. DNA of the CDR3: TGTGCCAGCAGCTTGGCTCTGGGACTAGCGGGAGGGCCCCTAATAAATGAGCAGTTCTTC.

For this clone: The sample carries other DNA sequences with the same CDR3. The chain links TRBV20-1 to TRBJ1-2; possibly TRBD1 for D (6 bases). CDR1 is DFQATT and CDR2 is SNEGSKA in the germline V gene (reference sequence). This CDR3 comprises 11 residues. V lost 4 bases, J lost 10 bases, and 13 bases lay in between. This chain's CDR3 is CSATTGALYTF. CDR3 coding DNA: TGCAGTGCTACGACAGGAGCGCTCTACACCTTC.

The J gene is TRBJ2-5, the V gene TRBV2; 8 positions agree with TRBD2. The V gene's germline CDR1 is SNHLY and CDR2 FYNNEI. The CDR3 covers 16 residues. V lost 6 bases to trimming and J lost 6 bases; unmatched junction nucleotides: 15. CDR3 bases: TGTGCCAGCAGCCCGGGGGGGGAGATGATTATGAAGACCCAGTACTTC. It specifies CASSPGGEMIMKTQYF.